The 30 T cell receptor beta chains listed next were all sequenced from one sample in a study of T cell responses to AZD1222 COVID-19 vaccine. Repertoires were generated with immunoSEQ multiplex PCR, while TCRdb's copy carries only in-frame clones and drops some. The table has around 150,000 clones, 88% seen once. Sequenced here: peripheral blood, sampled on day 0 of MenACWY control vaccination. The receptors shown here come from an adult in good health.

The rearrangement uses TRBV7-2 and TRBJ1-3; possible D gene TRBD1, 5 bases. CDR1 is SGHTA, CDR2 FQGNSA, per germline. V was cut by 5 bases and J by 0 bases, with 14 bases left in between. CDR3 size: 16 residues. The DNA for the CDR3 is TGTGCCAGCAGCCTCTCTTATGGGGCCTCTGGAAACACCATATATTTT. Protein sequence: CASSLSYGASGNTIYF.

The chain uses TRBV24-1 and TRBJ1-3; D may be TRBD1 (6 bases). V lost 3 bases and J lost 0, with 8 bases in between. This CDR3 contains 15 residues. The germline V gene has CDR1 KGHDR and CDR2 SFDVKD. In DNA form, the CDR3 reads TGTGCCACCAGTGATACAGGGAGCTCTGGAAACACCATATATTTT. Its translation is CATSDTGSSGNTIYF.

This clone has only one observation. The chain uses TRBV6-2 or TRBV6-3 and TRBJ2-7; D uncertain. V was shortened by 2 bases and J by 3 bases, with 8 bases between the two germline ends. The length of the CDR3 is 13 residues. Germline-derived CDR1 and CDR2 are MNHEY and SVGEGT. CDR3 region: CASSYRHLYEQYF. CDR3 in DNA: TGTGCCAGCAGTTACAGACACCTCTACGAGCAGTACTTC.

The chain couples TRBV7-9 to TRBJ1-2; 7 bases are a match to TRBD1. Trimming took 0 bases from V and 4 from J; bases not matched to a gene: 5. Germline CDR1 and CDR2: SEHNR and FQNEAQ (reference sequence). The CDR3 consists of 15 residues. CDR3: CASSLAGGQIYGYTF. CDR3 nucleotide sequence: TGTGCCAGCAGCTTAGCGGGGGGACAGATCTATGGCTACACCTTC.

V is TRBV5-8 and J is TRBJ1-5; 7 bases agree with TRBD1. The CDR3 is made up of 16 amino acids. Trimming took 1 base from V and 5 from J; bases not matched to a gene: 9. Germline values: CDR1 SGHTS, CDR2 YDEGEE. CDR3 loop: CASSLYVRGGDQPQHF. The CDR3 bases are TGTGCCAGCAGCTTGTATGTTCGAGGGGGCGATCAGCCCCAGCATTTT.

The rearrangement uses TRBV5-5 and TRBJ2-5; tentatively, D is TRBD1 or TRBD2 (6 bases each). This CDR3 is 16 amino acids long. V dropped 2 bases and J dropped 2 bases, with 16 bases sitting between them. Germline CDR1 and CDR2: SGHKS and YYEKEE (reference sequence). CDR3 loop: CASSFFRGRIQETQYF. The CDR3 nucleotides are TGTGCCAGCAGCTTTTTTCGGGGGCGTATACAAGAGACCCAGTACTTC.

The rearrangement uses TRBV19 and TRBJ1-2; 8 nucleotides line up with TRBD1. Unmatched junction bases numbered 21, after V lost 7 bases and J lost 2 bases. The germline CDR1 and CDR2 sequences are LNHDA and SQIVND (reference sequence). This CDR3 contains 19 residues. This CDR3 reads CASNQGARFQHTPNYGYTF. The CDR3 nucleotides read TGTGCCAGTAATCAGGGGGCGCGTTTCCAACATACCCCCAACTATGGCTACACCTTC.

The chain carries TRBV5-5 and TRBJ2-2; TRBD2 matches at 9 bases. After removal of 2 bases from V and 5 bases from J, the junction contained 10 bases not matched to a gene. The CDR3 contains 17 residues. The germline gives CDR1 SGHKS, CDR2 YYEKEE (reference sequence). The CDR3 DNA reads as TGTGCCAGCAGCTTATTTGGCGGGAGGGCCGGGACCGGGGAGCTGTTTTTT. Translation: CASSLFGGRAGTGELFF.

This clone appeared a few times. This chain uses TRBV6-5 with TRBJ1-1; possible D gene TRBD1, 5 bases. Germline-derived CDR1 and CDR2 are MNHEY and SVGAGI. The CDR3 runs to 14 residues. V was cut by 7 bases and J by 5 bases, with 17 bases left in between. The CDR3, as DNA: TGTGCCAGCATTCCGGGACCCAGCAAAACTGAAGCTTTCTTT. The encoded protein is CASIPGPSKTEAFF.

The chain carries TRBV3-1 (or the pseudogene TRBV3-2) and TRBJ2-2; 8 bases fit TRBD2. V gave up 4 bases and J gave up 6 bases; unmatched junction bases: 10. Germline values: CDR1 LGHDT, CDR2 YNNKEL (reference sequence). The CDR3 runs 16 residues. CDR3 in DNA: TGTGCCAGCAGCCTCCTGGCCGGAGCGGGGGCCGGGGAGCTGTTTTTT. The encoded protein is CASSLLAGAGAGELFF.

The chain links TRBV3-1 (or the pseudogene TRBV3-2) to TRBJ1-1; a weak D match, TRBD1 (6 bases). Germline CDR1 is LGHDT and CDR2 is YNNKEL (reference sequence). CDR3 length: 12 amino acids. V lost 3 bases to trimming and J lost 8 bases, with 10 bases between them. CDR3 nucleotide sequence: TGTGCCAGCAGCCATTTAGGACAGGAAGCTTTCTTT. Translation gives CASSHLGQEAFF.

The chain is built from TRBV10-3 and TRBJ1-3, with D unresolved. V was clipped by 4 bases and J by 2 bases, with 9 bases between them. Germline V gives CDR1 ENHRY, CDR2 SYGVKD. This CDR3 comprises 14 residues. The CDR3 region has the DNA TGTGCCATCAGTGTCGGGGTTCCTGGAAACACCATATATTTT. Translated, it gives CAISVGVPGNTIYF.

J is TRBJ2-7 and V is TRBV18; TRBD1 aligns across 9 bases. From germline, CDR1 is KGHSH and CDR2 LQKENI. The CDR3 is 16 residues long. With V trimmed by 3 bases and J by 4 bases, 10 bases remained unmatched. The CDR3 is CASSPLGTGQIYEQYF. The CDR3 DNA sequence: TGTGCCAGCTCACCTTTAGGGACAGGGCAGATTTACGAGCAGTACTTC.

This rearrangement joins TRBV25-1 to TRBJ1-4; the D gene is possibly TRBD1 (6 bases). V was shortened by 5 bases and J by 3 bases, with 10 bases between the two germline ends. Germline V gene sequence: CDR1 MGHDK, CDR2 SYGVNS. The CDR3 is 14 residues long. This CDR3 reads CASSLTGSNEKLFF. CDR3 nucleotides: TGTGCCAGCAGTCTCACAGGGTCTAATGAAAAACTGTTTTTT.

The gene calls are TRBV5-1 and TRBJ2-1; a possible D gene is TRBD1 (6 bases). The ends were cut back, 3 bases at V and 4 bases at J, with 11 bases in the middle. CDR3 length: 14 amino acids. Per the germline V gene, CDR1 is SGHRS and CDR2 is YFSETQ. The CDR3 here is CASSSGQKYNEQFF. The DNA for the CDR3 is TGCGCCAGCAGCTCGGGACAAAAGTACAATGAGCAGTTCTTC.

The chain recombines TRBV5-6 with TRBJ2-3; 8 bases map to TRBD1. V lost 4 bases, J lost 4 bases, and 8 bases stayed unmatched. This CDR3 has 15 residues. CDR1 is SGHDT and CDR2 is YYEEEE in the germline V gene. CDR3 coding DNA: TGTGCCAGCAGCACGGCGACAGGGGACGCAGATACGCAGTATTTT. Protein sequence: CASSTATGDADTQYF.

The chain combines TRBV28 with TRBJ1-2, with D possibly being TRBD1 (5 bases). The CDR3 is made up of 13 amino acids. The V end was cut by 8 bases, the J end by 1 base, with 11 bases between. Germline loops: CDR1 MDHEN, CDR2 SYDVKM. CDR3 DNA: TGTGCCAGCCGACAGCATAATAACTATGGCTACACCTTC. It is translated as CASRQHNNYGYTF.

This chain connects TRBV10-2 to TRBJ1-1; TRBD1 aligns across 8 bases. The CDR3 extends over 13 amino acids. V shed 7 bases, J shed 1 base, and the junction held 2 bases outside the gene matches. CDR1 and CDR2 from the germline V gene are WSHSY and SAAADI. This chain's CDR3 is CASNGQGNTEAFF. DNA for the CDR3: TGCGCCAGCAACGGACAGGGGAACACTGAAGCTTTCTTT.

The chain combines TRBV6-2 or TRBV6-3 with TRBJ2-5; no definite D call. Germline assignment: CDR1 MNHEY and CDR2 SVGEGT. The CDR3 length is 15 residues. Between the trimmed V and J ends, which lost 4 bases and 4 bases, there was a span of 16 bases. The DNA of the CDR3 is TGTGCCAGCAGTTCTGGCCGCCCCTTGGGAGAGACCCAGTACTTC. This encodes CASSSGRPLGETQYF.

This sequence joins TRBV11-3 and TRBJ2-7; D remains ambiguous. Germline CDR1 reads SGHNT; CDR2 reads YENEEA. The CDR3 runs 14 residues. Trimming shortened V by 8 bases and J by 0 bases, and 14 bases separated the two germline ends. The CDR3 is CASAPSALSYEQYF. The CDR3 nucleotides are TGTGCCAGCGCCCCCTCGGCACTCTCCTACGAGCAGTACTTC.

V and J are TRBV7-9 and TRBJ2-3, with a tentative D call TRBD2 (6 bases). V was cut by 0 bases and J by 6 bases, with 10 bases left in between. This CDR3 comprises 14 residues. Per the germline V gene, CDR1 is SEHNR and CDR2 is FQNEAQ (reference sequence). The DNA of the CDR3 is TGTGCCAGCAGCTTAGCCGGGAGTAGCGATACGCAGTATTTT. Protein: CASSLAGSSDTQYF.

This clone has just one count. The genes are TRBV5-1 and TRBJ2-5, with 7 bases fitting TRBD1. V gave up 3 bases and J gave up 1 base; unmatched junction bases: 3. The germline gives CDR1 SGHRS, CDR2 YFSETQ. The CDR3 is 14 amino acids. The CDR3 reads CASSSGQRQETQYF. For the CDR3, the DNA is TGCGCCAGCAGCTCGGGACAGCGCCAAGAGACCCAGTACTTC. The full variable domain, its missing parts supplied by reference TRBV5-1 and TRBJ2-5, is KAGVTQTPRYLIKTRGQQVTLSCSPISGHRSVSWYQQTPGQGLQFLFEYFSETQRNKGNFPGRFSGRQFSNSRSEMNVSTLELGDSALYLCASSSGQRQETQYFGPGTRLLVL.

This clone occurred a few times. The chain joins TRBV21-1 to TRBJ2-1; the table's D call, TRBD1, was not checked against the DNA. TRBV21-1 is tagged as a pseudogene. The CDR3 totals 15 residues. The CDR3 here is CASSPRTGKDNEQFF. As DNA, the CDR3 is TGTGCCAGCAGCCCCCGGACAGGGAAGGACAATGAGCAGTTCTTC.

The gene calls are TRBV12-5 and TRBJ1-1; perhaps TRBD1 as D (5 bases). Germline V lookup: CDR1 LGHNT, CDR2 FRNRAP. CDR3 length equals 14 residues. Trimming removed 3 bases from V and 0 bases from J, with 8 bases in between. This CDR3 reads CASGFEGVNTEAFF. The CDR3 nucleotides are TGTGCTAGTGGTTTCGAAGGGGTGAACACTGAAGCTTTCTTT. The whole variable domain, remainder taken from reference TRBV12-5 and TRBJ1-1, is DARVTQTPRHKVTEMGQEVTMRCQPILGHNTVFWYRQTMMQGLELLAYFRNRAPLDDSGMPKDRFSAEMPDATLATLKIQPSEPRDSAVYFCASGFEGVNTEAFFGQGTRLTVV.

This chain joins TRBV18 and TRBJ2-7; weak D call: TRBD1 (6 bases). This CDR3 is built from 15 residues. Trimming left V 3 bases short and J 6 bases short, with 18 bases between. The germline V gene encodes CDR1 KGHSH and CDR2 LQKENI. The CDR3 loop is CASSPPGTPRGEQYF. The CDR3 DNA reads TGTGCCAGCTCACCCCCCGGGACACCAAGGGGCGAGCAGTACTTC.

The chain uses TRBV9 and TRBJ1-3; tentative D call: TRBD1 (5 bases). V lost 0 bases and J lost 8, with 12 bases in between. Germline loops: CDR1 SGDLS, CDR2 YYNGEE. The CDR3 covers 14 residues. The CDR3 region has the DNA TGTGCCAGCAGCGTAGCAGGCAGGGCGGACACCATATATTTT. Its protein product is CASSVAGRADTIYF.

The chain links TRBV4-2 to TRBJ1-1; a weak D match, TRBD1 (5 bases). This CDR3 spans 15 amino acids. Per germline, CDR1 LGHNA and CDR2 YNFKEQ. V lost 2 bases and J lost 4, with 14 bases in between. The CDR3 DNA reads TGTGCCAGCAGCCAACCTCTTCGACAGACCACTGAAGCTTTCTTT. Amino acids: CASSQPLRQTTEAFF.

This clone was seen more than once but under ten times. V gene TRBV5-8 combines with J gene TRBJ1-2; weak D call: TRBD1 (5 bases). The CDR3 runs to 15 residues. Germline V gene sequence: CDR1 SGHTS, CDR2 YDEGEE. Trimming stripped 4 bases from V and 0 bases from J, with 13 bases between. In DNA, the CDR3 is TGTGCCAGCAGCCTCAGGAGGGGATCTAACTATGGCTACACCTTC. It codes for CASSLRRGSNYGYTF.

The CDR3 nucleotides are TGTGCCAGCAGCTTAACAAATTCGGGTAATGAAAAACTGTTTTTT. Its translation: CASSLTNSGNEKLFF. The chain combines TRBV7-9 with TRBJ1-4; D is uncertain. CDR1 and CDR2 (germline): SEHNR, FQNEAQ (reference sequence). The germline V and J ends were trimmed by 2 bases and 4 bases, with 11 bases remaining between them. The CDR3 has 15 residues.

The chain links TRBV5-5 to TRBJ2-1, with TRBD1 identical over 12 bases. V trimming: 0 bases; J trimming: 9 bases; junction bases outside the gene matches: 4. The CDR3 has 15 residues. Per the germline V gene, CDR1 is SGHKS and CDR2 is YYEKEE (reference sequence). In DNA, the CDR3 is TGTGCCAGCAGCTTGGCGGGACAGGGGGCTCGTGAGCAGTTCTTC. Translating it yields CASSLAGQGAREQFF.